This T cell receptor (beta chain) was identified in a study of blood T cell repertoires in COVID-19. Study in general: From the United States, Italy and Spain came samples of acute and convalescent COVID-19.

The germline V gene has CDR1 SGHRS and CDR2 YFSETQ. There are 17 residues in the CDR3. After removal of 0 bases from V and 3 bases from J, the junction contained 6 bases not matched to a gene. TCRdb's copy holds only in-frame clones and misses some; the assay was immunoSEQ multiplex PCR. The sample carries approximately 80,000 clones, 86% recorded once. Material: peripheral blood. The source of this sequence is a man in his forties or fifties with active COVID-19. The rearrangement joins TRBV5-1 to TRBJ2-7; 13 nucleotides align to TRBD2. The CDR3 loop reads CASSLGLAGGLHYEQYF. The DNA of the CDR3 is TGCGCCAGCAGCTTGGGACTAGCGGGAGGTCTCCACTACGAGCAGTACTTC.